This TCR beta chain originates from a study of CXCR3-negative and CXCR3-positive naive CD8 T cells. Overall study results and limits: Naive cells, whether CXCR3-negative or CXCR3-positive, had similar TRBV-TRBJ usage, while memory cells differed. CXCR3-positive naive cells had TRB CDR3s that were more hydrophobic than CXCR3-negative naive cells had.

A note on this clonotype: Its antigen is currently unknown.

Via 5' RACE with UMI labels, TRB cDNA libraries were prepared. TCRdb reprocessed the 5' RACE reads and stores each CDR3 protein as one record, lacking DNA. The sample totals around 160,000 distinct CDR3 sequences; its top ten clones hold roughly 0.27%. The CDR3 is made up of 22 amino acids. Germline V gene lookup returns CDR1 MDHEN and CDR2 SYDVKM. This sequence joins TRBV28 and TRBJ2-3; TCRdb calls TRBD2, which cannot be checked without DNA. The material sequenced was naive CXCR3+ CD8+ T cells from blood. Sample subset: CD45RO-CCR7+CD27+CD95- naive CD8+ T cells expressing CXCR3 (TNR3+). This clonotype was obtained from a human donor in good health. Some clones in this sample may be carry-over from other donors' samples. Here the CDR3 reads CASSPSRTSGRSARPGTDTQYF.